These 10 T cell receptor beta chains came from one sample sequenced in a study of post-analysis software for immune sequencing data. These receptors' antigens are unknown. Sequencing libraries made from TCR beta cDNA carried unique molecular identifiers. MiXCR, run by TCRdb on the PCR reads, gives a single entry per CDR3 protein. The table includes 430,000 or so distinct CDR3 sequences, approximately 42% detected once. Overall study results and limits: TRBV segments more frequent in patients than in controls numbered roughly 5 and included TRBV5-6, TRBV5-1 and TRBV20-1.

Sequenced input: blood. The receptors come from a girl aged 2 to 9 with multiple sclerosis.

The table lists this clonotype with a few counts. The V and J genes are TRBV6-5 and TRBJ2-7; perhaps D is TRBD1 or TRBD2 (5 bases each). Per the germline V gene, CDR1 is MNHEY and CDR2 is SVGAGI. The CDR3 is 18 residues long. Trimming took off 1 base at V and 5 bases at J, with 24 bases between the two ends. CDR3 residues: CASSYYLAGTGPKHEQYF. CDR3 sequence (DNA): TGTGCCAGCAGTTACTATCTGGCTGGAACGGGACCGAAACACGAGCAGTACTTC.

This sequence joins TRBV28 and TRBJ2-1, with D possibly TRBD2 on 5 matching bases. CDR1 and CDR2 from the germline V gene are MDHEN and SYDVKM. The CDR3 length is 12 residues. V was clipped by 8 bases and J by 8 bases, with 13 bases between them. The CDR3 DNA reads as TGTGCCAGCCGGGTGGGAGTTTATGAGCAGTTCTTC. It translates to CASRVGVYEQFF. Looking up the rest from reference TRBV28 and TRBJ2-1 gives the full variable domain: DVKVTQSSRYLVKRTGEKVFLECVQDMDHENMFWYRQDPGLGLRLIYFSYDVKMKEKGDIPEGYSVSREKKERFSLILESASTNQTSMYLCASRVGVYEQFFGPGTRLTVL.

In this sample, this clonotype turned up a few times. The CDR3 region has the DNA TGCAGTGCTAGAGCTCCGGGACAGGGGGCTGCAGAGACCCAGTACTTC. It is translated as CSARAPGQGAAETQYF. J is TRBJ2-5 and V is TRBV20-1; 12 nucleotides agree with TRBD1. CDR3 length equals 16 residues. Unmatched junction bases numbered 7, after V lost 1 base and J lost 4 bases. Germline values: CDR1 DFQATT, CDR2 SNEGSKA (reference sequence).

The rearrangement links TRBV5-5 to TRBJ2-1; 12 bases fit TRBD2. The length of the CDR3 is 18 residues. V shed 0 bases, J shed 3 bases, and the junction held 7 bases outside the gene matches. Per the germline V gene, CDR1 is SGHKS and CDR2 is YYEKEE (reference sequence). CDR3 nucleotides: TGTGCCAGCAGCTTGGCACTAGCGGGGGGATCCTACTACAATGAGCAGTTCTTC. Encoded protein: CASSLALAGGSYYNEQFF.

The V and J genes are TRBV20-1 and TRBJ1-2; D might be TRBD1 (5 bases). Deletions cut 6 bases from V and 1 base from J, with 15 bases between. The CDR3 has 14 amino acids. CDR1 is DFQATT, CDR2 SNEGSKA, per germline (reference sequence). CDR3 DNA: TGCAGTGCCACCGGACACATGCTTAACTATGGCTACACCTTC. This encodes CSATGHMLNYGYTF.

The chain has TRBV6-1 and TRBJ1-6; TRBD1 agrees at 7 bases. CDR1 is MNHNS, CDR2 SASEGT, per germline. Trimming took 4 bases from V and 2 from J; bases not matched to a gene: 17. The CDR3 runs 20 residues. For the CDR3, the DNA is TGTGCCAGCAGTGTCCGAGCAATTTACAGGGGCTCACCCTATAATTCACCCCTCCACTTT. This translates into CASSVRAIYRGSPYNSPLHF.

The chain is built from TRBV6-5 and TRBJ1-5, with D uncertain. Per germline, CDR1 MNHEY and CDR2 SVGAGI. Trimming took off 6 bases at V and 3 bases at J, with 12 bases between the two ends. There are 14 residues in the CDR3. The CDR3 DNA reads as TGTGCCAGCAGCTCAAGTCGAACCAATCAGCCCCAGCATTTT. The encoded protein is CASSSSRTNQPQHF.

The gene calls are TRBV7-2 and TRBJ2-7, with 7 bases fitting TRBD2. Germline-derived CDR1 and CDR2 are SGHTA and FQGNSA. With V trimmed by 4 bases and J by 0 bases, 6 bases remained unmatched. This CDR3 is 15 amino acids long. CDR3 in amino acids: CASSWSGDASYEQYF. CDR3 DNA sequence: TGTGCCAGCAGCTGGAGCGGGGATGCCTCCTACGAGCAGTACTTC.

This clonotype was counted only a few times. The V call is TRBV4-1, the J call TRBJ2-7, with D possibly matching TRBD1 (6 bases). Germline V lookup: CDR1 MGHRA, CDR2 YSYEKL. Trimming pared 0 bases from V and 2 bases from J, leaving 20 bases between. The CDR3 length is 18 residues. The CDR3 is CASSQDVGTGLSPYEQYF. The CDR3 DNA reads TGCGCCAGCAGCCAAGATGTAGGAACAGGGCTCTCCCCCTACGAGCAGTACTTC.

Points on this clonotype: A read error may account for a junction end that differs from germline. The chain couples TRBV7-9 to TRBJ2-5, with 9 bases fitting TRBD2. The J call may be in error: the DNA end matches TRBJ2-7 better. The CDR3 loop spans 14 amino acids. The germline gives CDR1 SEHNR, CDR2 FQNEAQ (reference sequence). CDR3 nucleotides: TGTACCAGCAGCAAGGCGGGAGGGATCTACGAGCAGTACTTC. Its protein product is CTSSKAGGIYEQYF.